This paragraph reports one T cell receptor beta chain. This receptor's antigen is unknown. No base quality information exists; no much larger clone differs at one position. This was a case-control study nested in a cohort of healthcare workers in London, UK, who had nasopharyngeal swab PCR tests and blood samples taken every week. Between 23 and 31 March 2020, the week of the UK lockdown, healthcare workers were enrolled and then followed up weekly for as long as 16 weeks. The CDR3 starts with the cysteine, ends with the phenylalanine, and has 15 residues. The entry retains the CDR3 DNA only, 45 bases that are in frame from base 1. V is shortened by 4 bases, J by 1 base, and the region joining them spans 13 bases. Via the germline V gene, CDR1 is MNHEY and CDR2 SVGAGI. The entry originates in a study of early T cells in non-severe SARS-CoV-2 infection (dated by TCRdb to the early 2020s). For the wider study: Because TCR sequencing was done on bulk RNA from unsorted whole blood, the alpha and beta chains could not be paired. Overall results and qualifications from the work: Matching against VDJdb was skewed toward anti-spike CD8 responses, likely underestimated virus-specific expansions, and missed private and CD4 specificities.

Libraries were constructed by 5' RACE. The run used a NextSeq 500. In the TCR library protocol, unique molecular identifiers were attached to individual cDNA molecules to correct for PCR bias and sequencing error. Both TCR alpha and beta chains were sequenced, and tight co-correlation was observed between alpha and beta sequence abundances in each sample. In the original analysis: Decombinator V4 was used to annotate the V gene, J gene and CDR3 of the TCR sequences. TCRs were defined as expanded if a significant change between any two time points was detected under a Poisson model with p below 0.0001. TCR abundances were normalised to the total number of TCRs sequenced in each sample and reported as counts per million. MAIT TCRs were defined by TRAV1-2 paired with TRAJ12, TRAJ20 or TRAJ33, and iNKT TCRs by TRAV10 paired with TRAJ18. VDJdb, accessed 1 November 2021, was searched for CMV, EBV and SARS-CoV-2 annotated TCRs, with TCRs annotated for multiple antigens excluded. The public reads were reprocessed in TCRdb via fastp at Q25 and MiXCR, keeping in-frame beta chains. Rows are unified per CDR3 protein, each entry keeping the most common DNA and genes. The V and J calls, along with clone size, are taken from TCRdb and not from the paper's own processing. The table for this sample lists around 66,000 distinct CDR3 sequences; over 10% of them were counted only once. The top ten clones comprise about 8% of the sample.

Sequenced material: whole blood. In this chain, TRBV6-5 is recombined with TRBJ1-1, with a weak D call of TRBD1 (6 bases match). This clonotype was obtained from an adult who was a healthcare worker with PCR-confirmed SARS-CoV-2 infection or an uninfected control (not recorded which). The DNA reads as follows: TGTGCCAGCAGTTTTGGACAGCGACGGAACACTGAAGCTTTCTTT. Protein translation: CASSFGQRRNTEAFF.